This T cell receptor (beta chain) came from a study of radiotherapy plus CTLA-4 blockade in lung cancer. General study points: Early shifts in blood T cell clones, with interferon-beta, reportedly predicted response best.

Each patient with chemo-refractory metastatic non-small-cell lung cancer was treated with focal radiation plus CTLA-4 blockade using ipilimumab. For this clone: The antigen is unknown.

This CDR3 region has 15 residues. The trim removed 7 bases at V and 4 bases at J, leaving 14 bases unmatched. The germline V gene has CDR1 GTSNPN and CDR2 SVGIG (reference sequence). Sequenced by immunoSEQ multiplex PCR; TCRdb stores in-frame clones only, minus some. This table has around 49,000 clones, about 85% appearing once. This chain connects TRBV30 to TRBJ2-7, with 9 bases identical to TRBD2. Sequenced here: peripheral blood, sampled from a patient treated with radiotherapy plus ipilimumab. The TCR comes from a human donor with non-small cell lung cancer whose response to radiotherapy plus ipilimumab could not be evaluated. The CDR3 sequence: CASLGAGGRRYEQYF. The CDR3 nucleotides are TGTGCCTCCCTTGGCGCGGGAGGGCGCCGATACGAGCAGTACTTC. Variable domain in full (rest from reference TRBV30 and TRBJ2-7): SQTIHQWPATLVQPVGSPLSLECTVEGTSNPNLYWYRQAAGRGLQLLFYSVGIGQISSEVPQNLSASRPQDRQFILSSKKLLLSDSGFYLCASLGAGGRRYEQYFGPGTRLTVT.